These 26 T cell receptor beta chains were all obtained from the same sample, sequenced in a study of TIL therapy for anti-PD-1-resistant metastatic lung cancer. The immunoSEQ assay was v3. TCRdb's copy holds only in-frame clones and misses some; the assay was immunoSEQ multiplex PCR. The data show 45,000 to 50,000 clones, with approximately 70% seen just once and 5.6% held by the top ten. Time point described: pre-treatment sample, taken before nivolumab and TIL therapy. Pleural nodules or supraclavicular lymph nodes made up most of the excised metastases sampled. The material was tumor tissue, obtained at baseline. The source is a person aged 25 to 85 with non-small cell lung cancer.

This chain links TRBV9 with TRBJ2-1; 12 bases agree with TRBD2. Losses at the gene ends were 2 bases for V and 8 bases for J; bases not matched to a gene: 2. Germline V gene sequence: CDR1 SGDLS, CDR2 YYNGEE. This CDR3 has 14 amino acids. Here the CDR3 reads CASSVRLAGDEQFF. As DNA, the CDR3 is TGTGCCAGCAGCGTTCGACTAGCGGGAGATGAGCAGTTCTTC.

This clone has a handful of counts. The CDR3 reads CASSVSPHSTGGNYGYTF. The CDR3 DNA sequence: TGTGCCAGCAGCGTATCGCCGCACAGTACTGGGGGGAACTATGGCTACACCTTC. The chain recombines TRBV9 with TRBJ1-2; the D gene is possibly TRBD1 (5 bases). Germline lookup yields CDR1 SGDLS and CDR2 YYNGEE. Between the trimmed V and J ends, which lost 1 base and 2 bases, there was a span of 21 bases. This CDR3 has 18 amino acids. Full variable domain (missing parts from reference TRBV9 and TRBJ1-2): DSGVTQTPKHLITATGQRVTLRCSPRSGDLSVYWYQQSLDQGLQFLIQYYNGEERAKGNILERFSAQQFPDLHSELNLSSLELGDSALYFCASSVSPHSTGGNYGYTFGSGTRLTVV.

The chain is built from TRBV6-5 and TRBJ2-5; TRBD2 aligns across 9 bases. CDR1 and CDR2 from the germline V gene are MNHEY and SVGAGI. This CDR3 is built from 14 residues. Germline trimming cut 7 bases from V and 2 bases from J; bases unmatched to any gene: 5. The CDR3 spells CASTAAGGQETQYF. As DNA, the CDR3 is TGTGCCAGCACCGCTGCGGGGGGGCAAGAGACCCAGTACTTC.

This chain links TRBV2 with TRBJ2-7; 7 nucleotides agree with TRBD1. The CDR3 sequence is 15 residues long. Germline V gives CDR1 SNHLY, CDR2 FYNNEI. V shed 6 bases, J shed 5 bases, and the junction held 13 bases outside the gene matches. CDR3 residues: CASRRMGAGGDEQYF. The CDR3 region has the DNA TGTGCCAGCAGGAGGATGGGGGCAGGGGGAGACGAGCAGTACTTC.

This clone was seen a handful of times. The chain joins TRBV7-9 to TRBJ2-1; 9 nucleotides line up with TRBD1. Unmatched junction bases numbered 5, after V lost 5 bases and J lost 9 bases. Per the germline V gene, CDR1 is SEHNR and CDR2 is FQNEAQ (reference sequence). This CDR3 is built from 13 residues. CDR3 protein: CASSPWTGAEQFF. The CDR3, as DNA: TGTGCCAGCAGCCCGTGGACAGGGGCTGAGCAGTTCTTC.

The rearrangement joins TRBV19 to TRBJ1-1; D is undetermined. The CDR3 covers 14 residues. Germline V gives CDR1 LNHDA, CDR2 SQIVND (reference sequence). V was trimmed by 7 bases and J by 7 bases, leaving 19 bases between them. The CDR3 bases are TGTGCCAGTACCAAAGAAAATCGGGTCGGTGAAGCTTTCTTT. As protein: CASTKENRVGEAFF.

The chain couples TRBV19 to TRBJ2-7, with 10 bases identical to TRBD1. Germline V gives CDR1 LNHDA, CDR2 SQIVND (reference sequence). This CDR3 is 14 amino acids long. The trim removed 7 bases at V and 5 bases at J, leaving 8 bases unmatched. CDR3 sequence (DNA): TGTGCCAGTACCGAGGGGACAGGGGCCAACGAGCAGTACTTC. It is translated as CASTEGTGANEQYF.

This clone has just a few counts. CDR3 bases: TGTGCCAGTAGGGACAGGGACTATGGCTACACCTTC. Translating it yields CASRDRDYGYTF. The genes are TRBV19 and TRBJ1-2; 8 bases line up with TRBD1. The CDR3 covers 12 residues. Trimming cost V 6 bases and J 3 bases; bases outside gene matches: 0. Germline CDR1 LNHDA, CDR2 SQIVND (reference sequence).

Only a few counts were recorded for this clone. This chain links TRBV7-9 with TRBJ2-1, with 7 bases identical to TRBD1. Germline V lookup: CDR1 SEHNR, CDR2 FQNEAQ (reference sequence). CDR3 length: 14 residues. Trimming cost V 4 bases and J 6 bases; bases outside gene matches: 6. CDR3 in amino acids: CASSSDRNFNEQFF. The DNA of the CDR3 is TGTGCCAGCAGCTCGGACAGGAACTTCAATGAGCAGTTCTTC.

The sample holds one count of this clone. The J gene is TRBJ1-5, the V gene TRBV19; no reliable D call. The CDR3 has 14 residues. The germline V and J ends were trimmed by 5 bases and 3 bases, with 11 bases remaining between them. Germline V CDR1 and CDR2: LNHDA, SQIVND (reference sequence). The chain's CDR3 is CASSPTRVNQPQHF. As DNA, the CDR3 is TGTGCCAGTAGTCCGACCCGGGTCAATCAGCCCCAGCATTTT.

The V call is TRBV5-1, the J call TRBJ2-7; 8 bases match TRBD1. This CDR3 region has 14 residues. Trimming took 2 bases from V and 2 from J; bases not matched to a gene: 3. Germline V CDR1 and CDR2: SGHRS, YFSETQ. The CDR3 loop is CASSFGTGAYEQYF. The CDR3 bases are TGCGCCAGCAGCTTCGGGACAGGAGCCTACGAGCAGTACTTC.

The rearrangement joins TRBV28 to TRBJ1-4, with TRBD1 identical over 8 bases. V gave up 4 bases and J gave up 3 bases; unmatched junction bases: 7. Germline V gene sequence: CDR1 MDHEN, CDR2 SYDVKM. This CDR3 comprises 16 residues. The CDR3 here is CASSSRDRPANEKLFF. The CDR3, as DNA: TGTGCCAGCAGTTCCCGGGACAGGCCGGCTAATGAAAAACTGTTTTTT.

The CDR3 region has the DNA TGTGCCAGCAGCCCAGGGGGGGGCGTGGGCACAGATACGCAGTATTTT. It encodes CASSPGGGVGTDTQYF. The chain recombines TRBV9 with TRBJ2-3; D is perhaps TRBD1 or TRBD2 (7 bases each). V gave up 4 bases and J gave up 1 base, with 16 bases separating them. This CDR3 spans 16 amino acids. Germline V lookup: CDR1 SGDLS, CDR2 YYNGEE.

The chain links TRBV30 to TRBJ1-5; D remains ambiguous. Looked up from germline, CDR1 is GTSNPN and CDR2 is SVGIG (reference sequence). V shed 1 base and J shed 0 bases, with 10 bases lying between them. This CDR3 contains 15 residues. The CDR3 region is CAWSASRFSNQPQHF. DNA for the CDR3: TGTGCCTGGAGTGCTTCGAGATTTAGCAATCAGCCCCAGCATTTT.

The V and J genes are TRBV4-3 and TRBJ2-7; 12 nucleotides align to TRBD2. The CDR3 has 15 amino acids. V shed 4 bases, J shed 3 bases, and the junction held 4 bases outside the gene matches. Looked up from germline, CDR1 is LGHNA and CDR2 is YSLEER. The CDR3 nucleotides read TGCGCCAGCAGCCCAGGACTAGCGGGGTACTACGAGCAGTACTTC. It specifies CASSPGLAGYYEQYF.

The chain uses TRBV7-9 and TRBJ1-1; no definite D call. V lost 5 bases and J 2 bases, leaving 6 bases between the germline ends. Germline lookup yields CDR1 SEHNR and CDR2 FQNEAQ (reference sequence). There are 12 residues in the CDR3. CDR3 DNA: TGTGCCAGCAGCCCCACTAACACTGAAGCTTTCTTT. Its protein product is CASSPTNTEAFF.

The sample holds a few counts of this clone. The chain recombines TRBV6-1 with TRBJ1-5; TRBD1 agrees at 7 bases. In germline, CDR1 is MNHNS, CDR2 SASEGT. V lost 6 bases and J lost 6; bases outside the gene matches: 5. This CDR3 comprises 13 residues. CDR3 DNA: TGTGCCAGCAGGCGACAGGGAGGTCAGCCCCAGCATTTT. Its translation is CASRRQGGQPQHF.

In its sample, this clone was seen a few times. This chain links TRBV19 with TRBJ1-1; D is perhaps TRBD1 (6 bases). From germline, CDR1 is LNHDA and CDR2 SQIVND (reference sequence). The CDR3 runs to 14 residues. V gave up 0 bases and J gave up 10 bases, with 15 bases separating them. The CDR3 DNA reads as TGTGCCAGTAGTATAGACGGGGCGGGGGCTGGAGCTTTCTTT. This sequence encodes CASSIDGAGAGAFF.

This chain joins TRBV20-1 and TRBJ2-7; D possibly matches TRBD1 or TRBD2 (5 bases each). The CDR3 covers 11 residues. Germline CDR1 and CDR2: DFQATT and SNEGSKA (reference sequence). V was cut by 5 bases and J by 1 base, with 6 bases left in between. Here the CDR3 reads CSAGTSYEQYF. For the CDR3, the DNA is TGCAGTGCTGGGACGTCCTACGAGCAGTACTTC.

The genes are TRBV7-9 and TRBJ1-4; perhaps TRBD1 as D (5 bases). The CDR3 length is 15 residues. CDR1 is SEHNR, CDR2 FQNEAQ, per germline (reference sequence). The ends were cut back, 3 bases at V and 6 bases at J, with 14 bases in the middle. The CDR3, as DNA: TGTGCCAGCAGCTTGGGTCCGGGACGAGATGAAAAACTGTTTTTT. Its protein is CASSLGPGRDEKLFF.

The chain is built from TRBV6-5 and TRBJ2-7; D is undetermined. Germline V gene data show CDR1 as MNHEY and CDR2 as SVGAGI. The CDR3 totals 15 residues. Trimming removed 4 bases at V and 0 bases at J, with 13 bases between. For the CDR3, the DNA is TGTGCCAGCAGTTCTCCCGTCCAGGACTCCTACGAGCAGTACTTC. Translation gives CASSSPVQDSYEQYF.

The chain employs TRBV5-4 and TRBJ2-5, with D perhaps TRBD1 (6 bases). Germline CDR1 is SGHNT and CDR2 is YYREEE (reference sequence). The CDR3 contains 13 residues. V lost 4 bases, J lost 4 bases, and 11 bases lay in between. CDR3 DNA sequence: TGTGCCAGCAGCATAACAGGGTCAGAGACCCAGTACTTC. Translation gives CASSITGSETQYF.

DNA for the CDR3: TGTGCCAGCAGCTCGTACATGGGCTATGGCTACACCTTC. Translating gives CASSSYMGYGYTF. This chain connects TRBV5-6 to TRBJ1-2, with D unclear. The CDR3 totals 13 residues. With 3 bases removed from V and 4 bases from J, the gap between germline ends came to 10 bases. Germline V lookup: CDR1 SGHDT, CDR2 YYEEEE.

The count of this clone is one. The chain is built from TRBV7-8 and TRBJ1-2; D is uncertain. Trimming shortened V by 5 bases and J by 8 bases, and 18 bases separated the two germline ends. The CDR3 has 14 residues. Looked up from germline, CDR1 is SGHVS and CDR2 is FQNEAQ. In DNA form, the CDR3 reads TGTGCCAGCAGCATCTCCTCTAAGGGTGGAGGCTACACCTTC. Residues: CASSISSKGGGYTF.

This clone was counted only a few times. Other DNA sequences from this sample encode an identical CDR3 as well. The CDR3 DNA reads as TGTGCCAGCAGTGCAGGGGCGCGTACTGAAGCTTTCTTT. Translation: CASSAGARTEAFF. The J gene is TRBJ1-1, the V gene TRBV6-4, with a possible D match to TRBD1 (6 bases). The CDR3 totals 13 residues. Trimming shortened V by 4 bases and J by 5 bases, and 11 bases separated the two germline ends. CDR1 is MRHNA, CDR2 SNTAGT, per germline.

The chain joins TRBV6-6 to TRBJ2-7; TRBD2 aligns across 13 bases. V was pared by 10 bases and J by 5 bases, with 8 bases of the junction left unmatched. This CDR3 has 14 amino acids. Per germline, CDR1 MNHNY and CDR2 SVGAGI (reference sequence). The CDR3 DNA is TGTGCCATCCGACTAGCGGGAGGAATCAACGAGCAGTACTTC. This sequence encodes CAIRLAGGINEQYF.